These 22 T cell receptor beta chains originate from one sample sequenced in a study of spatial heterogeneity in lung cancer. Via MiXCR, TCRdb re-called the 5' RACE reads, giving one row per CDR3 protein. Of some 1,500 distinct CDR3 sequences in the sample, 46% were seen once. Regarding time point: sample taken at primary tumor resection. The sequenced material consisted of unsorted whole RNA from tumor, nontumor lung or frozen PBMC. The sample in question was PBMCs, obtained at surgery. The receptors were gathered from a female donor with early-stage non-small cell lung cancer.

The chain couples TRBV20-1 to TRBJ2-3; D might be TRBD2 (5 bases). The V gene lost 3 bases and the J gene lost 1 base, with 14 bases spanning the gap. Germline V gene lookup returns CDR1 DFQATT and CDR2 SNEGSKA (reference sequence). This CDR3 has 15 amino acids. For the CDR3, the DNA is TGCAGTGCTAGTGTGAGGGAAGCCGGCACAGATACGCAGTATTTT. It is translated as CSASVREAGTDTQYF.

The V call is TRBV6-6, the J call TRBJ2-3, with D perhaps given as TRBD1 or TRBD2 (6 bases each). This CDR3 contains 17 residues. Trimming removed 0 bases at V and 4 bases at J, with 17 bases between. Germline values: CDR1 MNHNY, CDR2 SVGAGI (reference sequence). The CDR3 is CASSYSSRGRRADTQYF. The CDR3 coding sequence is TGTGCCAGCAGTTACTCATCTAGGGGGAGGAGGGCAGATACGCAGTATTTT.

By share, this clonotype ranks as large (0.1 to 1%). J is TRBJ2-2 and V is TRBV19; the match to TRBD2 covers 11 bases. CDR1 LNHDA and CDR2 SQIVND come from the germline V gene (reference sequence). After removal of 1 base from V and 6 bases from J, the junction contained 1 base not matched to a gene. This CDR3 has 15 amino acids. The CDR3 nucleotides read TGTGCCAGTAGTATAGTTAGCGGGGGGGCCGGGGAGCTGTTTTTT. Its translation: CASSIVSGGAGELFF.

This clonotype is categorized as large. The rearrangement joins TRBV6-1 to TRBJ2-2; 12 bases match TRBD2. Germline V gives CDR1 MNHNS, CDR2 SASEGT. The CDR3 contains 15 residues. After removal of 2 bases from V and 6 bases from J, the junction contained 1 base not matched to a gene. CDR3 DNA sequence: TGTGCCAGCAGTGAACTAGCGGGGGGGCCCGGGGAGCTGTTTTTT. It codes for CASSELAGGPGELFF.

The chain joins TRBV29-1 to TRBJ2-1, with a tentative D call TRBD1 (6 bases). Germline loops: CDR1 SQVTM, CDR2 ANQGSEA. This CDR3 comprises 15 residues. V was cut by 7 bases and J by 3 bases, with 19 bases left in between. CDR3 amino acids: CSAQRETGIYNEQFF. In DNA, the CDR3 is TGCAGCGCCCAAAGGGAGACAGGAATCTACAATGAGCAGTTCTTC.

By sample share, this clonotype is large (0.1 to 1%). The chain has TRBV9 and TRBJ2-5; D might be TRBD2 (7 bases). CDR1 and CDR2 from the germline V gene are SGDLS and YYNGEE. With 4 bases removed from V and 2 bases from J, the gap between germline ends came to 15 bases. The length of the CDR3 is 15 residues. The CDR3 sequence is CASSPKGGKQETQYF. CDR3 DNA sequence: TGTGCCAGCAGCCCCAAGGGGGGGAAACAAGAGACCCAGTACTTC.

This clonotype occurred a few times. CDR3 loop: CASSPGRDRGAYEQYF. The DNA of the CDR3 is TGTGCCAGCAGTCCGGGCCGGGACAGGGGGGCCTACGAGCAGTACTTC. This chain connects TRBV12-3 or TRBV12-4 to TRBJ2-7; 11 nucleotides align to TRBD1. V lost 5 bases to trimming and J lost 2 bases; unmatched junction nucleotides: 8. The CDR3 has 16 amino acids.

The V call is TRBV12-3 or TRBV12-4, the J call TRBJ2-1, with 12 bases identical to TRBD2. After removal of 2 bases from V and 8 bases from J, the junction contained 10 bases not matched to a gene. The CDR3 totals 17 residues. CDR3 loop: CASSLSTSGRYPYEQFF. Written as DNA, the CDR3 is TGTGCCAGCAGTTTATCGACTAGCGGGAGATATCCGTATGAGCAGTTCTTC.

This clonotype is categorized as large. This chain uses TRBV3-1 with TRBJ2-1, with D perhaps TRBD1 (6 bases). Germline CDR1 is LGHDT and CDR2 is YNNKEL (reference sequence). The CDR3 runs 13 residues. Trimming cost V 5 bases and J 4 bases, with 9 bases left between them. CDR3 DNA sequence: TGTGCCAGCAGCTCCACAGGGTACAATGAGCAGTTCTTC. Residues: CASSSTGYNEQFF.

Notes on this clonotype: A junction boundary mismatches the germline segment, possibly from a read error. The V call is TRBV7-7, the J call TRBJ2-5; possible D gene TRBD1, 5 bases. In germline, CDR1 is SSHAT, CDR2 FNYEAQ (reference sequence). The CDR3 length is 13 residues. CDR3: CASSLVGEETQYF. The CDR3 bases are TGTGCTAGCAGCTTAGTAGGGGAAGAGACCCAGTACTTC.

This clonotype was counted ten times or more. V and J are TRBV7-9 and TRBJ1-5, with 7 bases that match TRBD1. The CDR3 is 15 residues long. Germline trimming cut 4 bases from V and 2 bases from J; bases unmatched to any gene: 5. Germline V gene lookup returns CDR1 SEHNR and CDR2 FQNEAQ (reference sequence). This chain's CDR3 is CASSSTGSGNQPQHF. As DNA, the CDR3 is TGTGCCAGCAGCTCGACAGGGTCAGGCAATCAGCCCCAGCATTTT.

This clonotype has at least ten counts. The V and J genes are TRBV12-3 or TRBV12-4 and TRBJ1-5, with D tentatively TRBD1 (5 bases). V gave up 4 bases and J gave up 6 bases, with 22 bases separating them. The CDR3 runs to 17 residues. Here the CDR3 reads CASSSSNHGTGTQPQHF. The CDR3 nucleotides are TGTGCCAGCAGTTCATCAAATCACGGTACAGGTACTCAGCCCCAGCATTTT.

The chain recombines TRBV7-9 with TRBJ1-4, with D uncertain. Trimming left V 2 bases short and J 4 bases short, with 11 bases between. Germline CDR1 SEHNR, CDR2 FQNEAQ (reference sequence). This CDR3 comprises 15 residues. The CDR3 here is CASSLFETVNEKLFF. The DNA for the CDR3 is TGTGCCAGCAGCTTATTTGAGACGGTTAATGAAAAACTGTTTTTT.

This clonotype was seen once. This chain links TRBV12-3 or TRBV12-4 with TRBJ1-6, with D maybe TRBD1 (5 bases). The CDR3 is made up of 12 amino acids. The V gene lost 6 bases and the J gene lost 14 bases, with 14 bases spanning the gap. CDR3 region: CASSTTVGALHF. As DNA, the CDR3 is TGTGCCAGCAGCACAACCGTAGGGGCCCTCCACTTT.

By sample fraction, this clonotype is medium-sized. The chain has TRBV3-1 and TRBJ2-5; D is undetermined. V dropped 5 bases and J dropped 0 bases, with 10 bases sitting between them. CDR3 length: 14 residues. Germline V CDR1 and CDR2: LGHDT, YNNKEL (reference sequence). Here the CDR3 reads CASSSTWNQETQYF. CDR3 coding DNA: TGTGCCAGCAGCTCTACCTGGAACCAAGAGACCCAGTACTTC.

CDR3 bases: TGCGCCAGCAGTGGTGCAGGGAACACCGGGGAGCTGTTTTTT. The encoded protein is CASSGAGNTGELFF. This rearrangement joins TRBV10-2 to TRBJ2-2; D is unclear. Trimming left V 4 bases short and J 1 base short, with 7 bases between. The CDR3 covers 14 residues. Germline CDR1 is WSHSY and CDR2 is SAAADI.

In nucleotides, the CDR3 is TGCGCCAGCAGGCTGGCAGATACGCAGTATTTT. Its protein is CASRLADTQYF. The V and J genes are TRBV23-1 and TRBJ2-3; no definite D call. TRBV23-1 is an ORF; its function is uncertain. The length of the CDR3 is 11 residues. Deletions cut 6 bases from V and 4 bases from J, with 5 bases between.

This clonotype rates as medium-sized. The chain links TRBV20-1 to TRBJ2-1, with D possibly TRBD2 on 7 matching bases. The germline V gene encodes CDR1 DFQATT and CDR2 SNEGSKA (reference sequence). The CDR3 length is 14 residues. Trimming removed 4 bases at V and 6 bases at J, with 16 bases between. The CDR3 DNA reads TGCAGTGCTACCCCGGGGGAGGGGGGCAATGAGCAGTTCTTC. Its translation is CSATPGEGGNEQFF.

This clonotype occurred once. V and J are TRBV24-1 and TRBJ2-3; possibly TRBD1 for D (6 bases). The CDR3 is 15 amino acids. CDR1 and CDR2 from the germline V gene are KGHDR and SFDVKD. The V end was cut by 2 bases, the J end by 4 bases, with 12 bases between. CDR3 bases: TGTGCCACCAGTGATTCCGTCAGGGGTGCAGATACGCAGTATTTT. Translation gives CATSDSVRGADTQYF.

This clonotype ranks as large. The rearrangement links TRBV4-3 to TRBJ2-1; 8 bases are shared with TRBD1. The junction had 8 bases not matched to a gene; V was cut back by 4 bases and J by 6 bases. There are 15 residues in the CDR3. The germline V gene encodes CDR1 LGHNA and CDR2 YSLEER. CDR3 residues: CASSPQGDFGNEQFF. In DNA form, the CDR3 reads TGCGCCAGCAGCCCACAGGGGGATTTCGGCAATGAGCAGTTCTTC.

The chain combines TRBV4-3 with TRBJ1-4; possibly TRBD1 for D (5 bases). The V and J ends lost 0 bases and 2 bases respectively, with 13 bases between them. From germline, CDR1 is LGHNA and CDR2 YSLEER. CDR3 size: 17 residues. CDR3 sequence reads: CASSQEGYGATNEKLFF. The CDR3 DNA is TGCGCCAGCAGCCAAGAAGGGTACGGGGCCACTAATGAAAAACTGTTTTTT.

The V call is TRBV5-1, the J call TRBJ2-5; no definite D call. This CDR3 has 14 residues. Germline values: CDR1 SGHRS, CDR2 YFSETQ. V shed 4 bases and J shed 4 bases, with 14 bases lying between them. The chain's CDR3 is CASSPRMEAETQYF. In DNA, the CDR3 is TGCGCCAGCAGCCCTCGTATGGAAGCAGAGACCCAGTACTTC.